This TCR beta chain is from a study of cytomegalovirus exposure and HLA in healthy donors (dated by TCRdb to the late 2010s). Background for the entire study: In an earlier analysis of some 610 of the donors, about 260 Gb of sequence data and 120 million or so unique TCR beta sequences from roughly 180 million T cells were reported. To predict cytomegalovirus infection status, the study brought together high-throughput TCR immunosequencing, statistical association of individual TCRs with disease status, and machine learning. To decide whether each TCR beta V gene segment behaved as functional or pseudogenic, an earlier analysis of 587 of the donors relied on high-throughput TCR beta sequencing. The genetic ancestry cluster associated with self-reported Caucasian donors included around 76% of the roughly 400 genotyped donors. In a later genetic analysis, genome-wide SNP genotypes for 398 of the 666 donors were used, and that subset was treated as a discovery cohort. Alongside the repertoire data, information on donor age, sex, ethnicity and CMV serostatus was compiled. HLA typing included class I and class II loci at four-digit resolution. Every discovery cohort repertoire had been produced on one sequencing platform. Typing coverage differed by locus: A, B, C, DRB1 and DQB1 were typed in roughly 620-630 donors, DQA1 in 500 to 550, DPA1 in some 600, and DPB1 in 450 to 480. About 330 gigabases of sequencing data and approximately 92 million unique TCR sequences made up an early release that covered some 640 HLA-typed donors. Across some 400 genotyped donors of the cohort, an average of roughly 250,000 unique TCR beta nucleotide sequences per donor were sequenced, and roughly 20% of those sequences were non-productive. Along with the approximately 700-subject first cohort, a separate validation cohort of over a hundred different subjects was used. Rather than drawing on any new phenotypic data, the later analysis identified candidate immune exposures from TCR beta sequences and the way those sequences occurred across donors. The study used immunosequencing to profile the T cell repertoires of around 600 subjects and linked those repertoires to cytomegalovirus serostatus. A later analysis re-examined previously published TCR beta repertoires from about 700 donors and added high-resolution HLA genotyping to investigate patterns of TCR occurrence. Five DR-DQ haplotypes were treated as single units for association and clustering because of strong linkage in the cohort. The study was designed to test whether signatures of past pathogen exposure could be identified by cataloging public T cell receptors.

The cohort was made up of 650 to 700 healthy bone marrow donors. At the time of sampling, all cohort members were nominally healthy, though unrecorded immune exposures were likely present. The donor was CMV seronegative and belonged to the group of 350 to 400 seronegative cohort members. A peripheral blood sample was collected from each donor, and TCR beta sequencing was performed on peripheral blood mononuclear cells. Genomic DNA extraction from the blood cell samples was performed with the Qiagen DNeasy Blood Extraction Kit. Library preparation used the immunoSEQ multiplex PCR assay. A mixture of 60 forward primers for TCR Vbeta segments and 13 reverse primers for TCR Jbeta segments was used in the multiplex PCR. The CDR3 region of rearranged TCR beta genes was amplified from genomic DNA by a multiplex PCR assay. The Illumina HiSeq System was used to sequence the amplified TCR beta libraries as 87-base-pair reads. The authors' analysis ran thus. In a later analysis, 77 million or so unique TCR beta chains were counted across the roughly 610 repertoires, and roughly 9.9 million of these chains were shared by at least two donors. Raw reads were error-corrected and collapsed into unique sequences with a nearest-neighbor algorithm that merged closely related sequences to remove PCR and sequencing errors. Alignment of CDR3 sequences to IMGT reference sequences was used to assign V, D and J gene segments. For a sequence to be retained, a match of at least six nucleotides was required to both a V gene segment and a J gene segment. A rearrangement counted as productive if the CDR3 had no stop codons and remained in frame with V and J, and every other rearrangement counted as non-productive. Following IMGT convention, CDR3 was defined as the stretch from the second conserved V-encoded cysteine up to the conserved J-encoded phenylalanine. In an earlier analysis of around 540 of the donors, sequences lacking an unambiguous match to a single V gene segment were excluded. In an earlier analysis of around 590 of the donors, a V segment was called functional when productive rearrangements were above 56.7%, and segregating when the standard deviation between donors exceeded 5%. A statistical classification framework was built to diagnose cytomegalovirus status from the catalog of TCR beta chain sequences. In a later analysis, TCR nucleotide sequences were compared against IMGT/GENE-DB human TR gene sequences so that V and J genes could be assigned. Using the TCRdist pipeline, a later analysis assigned CDR3 sequences along with most-parsimonious VDJ recombination scenarios. A later analysis defined each TCR beta chain by its CDR3 amino acid sequence plus V-gene family, and excluded reads lacking a unique V-gene family. As a way to deal with suspected cross-contamination and a sequencing artifact, a later analysis dropped 500 to 700 nucleotide sequences that were highly shared and had low generation probability. In a later analysis, a clonal expansion index for each public chain was calculated from normalized within-repertoire ranks of inferred template counts. In a later analysis, generation probabilities were computed using a VDJ recombination model fitted to out-of-frame rearrangements, and the results were checked against IGoR. In a later analysis, TCR-TCR, TCR-HLA and TCR-CMV co-occurrence was scored with hypergeometric tests, and a repertoire-size bias correction was applied to TCR pairs. False discovery rates were estimated in a later analysis by permuting HLA or CMV assignments 20 times. A later analysis grouped co-occurring TCRs with DBSCAN, adding TCRdist sequence similarity when clustering within HLA-allele-positive subsets. Repertoires with fewer than 30,000 or more than 120,000 public chains were left out of co-occurrence clustering, as were roughly five repertoires with anomalous nucleotide sharing. The immuneACCESS repertoire file appears here via TCRdb, limited to in-frame rearrangements. These files lack a portion of the clones; in checked studies, under half of the deficit traces to unresolved V genes, and the cause of the others is not known. That table supplies the V and J calls and clone size; D and trimming were determined from the DNA. The sample's own table lists tens of thousands of clones. 1.7% of the sample is in the top ten clones.

Overall results and qualifications from the work: Some IMGT-functional V segments, including TRBV6-2 and TRBV6-3, could not be told apart with the 87-base-pair reads, so those segments were excluded. Correlated functional status among segregating V segments might reflect linkage disequilibrium, but an unknown experimental factor could not be ruled out. In a later analysis, the rate of TCR association differed among HLA loci, with DRB1 alleles having the most associated TCRs and HLA-C alleles having the fewest. In vitro tests confirmed that a few of the cytomegalovirus-associated TCR beta chains recognize cytomegalovirus antigens. In the study, 150 to 200 TCR beta chains were listed as associated with cytomegalovirus. A later analysis found that most CMV-associated TCR beta chains appeared HLA-restricted, with HLA associations seemingly driven largely by CMV exposure. While some public TCRs were present in many individuals, most TCR sequences turned up only very rarely across donors. In an earlier analysis of around 500 of the donors, most TCR beta V segments appeared in productive rearrangements about 90% or about 30% of the time, broadly matching IMGT annotations. The authors suggested that the approach could potentially be generalized to other disease states and immunological phenotypes. The cohort was sequenced for TCR beta chains only, and without alpha or paired-chain data the features that could be detected were limited. A later analysis found that HLA-associated TCR beta chains were more clonally expanded and had lower generation probabilities than equally common non-associated chains. The classifier was reported to diagnose cytomegalovirus status with high specificity and sensitivity in both the original cohort and the validation cohort. HLA typing was unavailable for some donors at each locus, so association tests used only the typed subset. The only immune exposure information available for the cohort was CMV serostatus. In a later genetic analysis, fewer N-insertions in productive TCRs were reported among donors in an Asian-associated ancestry cluster than the approximately 710-donor mean. Sequencing depth was assumed to be roughly uniform across donors in the presence/absence analyses, though that assumption may not hold. A later analysis reported that several top co-occurrence clusters appeared linked to parvovirus B19, influenza, CMV and Epstein-Barr virus. A later analysis associated about 18,000 TCR beta sequences with specific HLA alleles at a false discovery rate of 0.05. A further reported finding was that TCR beta sequences accurately predicted the HLA-A and HLA-B alleles for most subjects in the first cohort. Assigning TCR associations to individual alleles was difficult when HLA alleles, especially DR and DQ, strongly co-occurred. The earlier analysis of 587 of the donors excluded seventeen rarely observed V segments, including chromosome 9 orphons, because counts were too low. The sequencing pipeline was judged likely to have produced a cluster of highly shared sequence variants as a technical artifact. A later genetic analysis associated a missense DCLRE1C variant with V-gene and J-gene trimming of TCR beta chains, and an independent cohort replicated the association.

To note about this clone: The clone's antigen remains unknown.

The germline V gene encodes CDR1 SGHAT and CDR2 FQNNGV. The CDR3 sequence holds 16 residues, the cysteine and phenylalanine included. Just CDR3 DNA is preserved here, 48 bases in frame from base 1. Trimming at the junction amounts to 3 bases on V and 6 bases on J, and the germline ends lie 20 bases apart. The chain was built from TRBV11-2 and TRBJ1-1, with TRBD1 perhaps the D gene, on 5 matching bases. This receptor was taken from a woman aged 30 to 39 in good health and CMV-seronegative. Sequencing was carried out using PBMCs. CDR3 protein: CASSFEGREDSAEAFF. The nucleotide sequence is TGTGCCAGCAGCTTCGAGGGGAGGGAAGATTCCGCTGAAGCTTTCTTT.